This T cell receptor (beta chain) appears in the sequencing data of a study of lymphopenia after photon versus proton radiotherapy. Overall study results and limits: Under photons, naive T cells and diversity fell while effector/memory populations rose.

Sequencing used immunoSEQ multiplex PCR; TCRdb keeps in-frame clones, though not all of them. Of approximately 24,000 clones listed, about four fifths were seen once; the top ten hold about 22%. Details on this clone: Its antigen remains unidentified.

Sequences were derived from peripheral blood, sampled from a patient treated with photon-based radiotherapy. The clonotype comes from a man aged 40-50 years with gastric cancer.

The CDR3 reads CASSLPISGTHAYEQYF. Written as DNA, the CDR3 is TGTGCCAGCAGCTTACCCATTTCCGGGACACATGCCTACGAGCAGTACTTC. This chain uses TRBV7-8 with TRBJ2-7; tentatively, D is TRBD1 (6 bases). Trimming cost V 2 bases and J 2 bases, with 19 bases left between them. The CDR3 contains 17 residues. Germline lookup yields CDR1 SGHVS and CDR2 FQNEAQ.